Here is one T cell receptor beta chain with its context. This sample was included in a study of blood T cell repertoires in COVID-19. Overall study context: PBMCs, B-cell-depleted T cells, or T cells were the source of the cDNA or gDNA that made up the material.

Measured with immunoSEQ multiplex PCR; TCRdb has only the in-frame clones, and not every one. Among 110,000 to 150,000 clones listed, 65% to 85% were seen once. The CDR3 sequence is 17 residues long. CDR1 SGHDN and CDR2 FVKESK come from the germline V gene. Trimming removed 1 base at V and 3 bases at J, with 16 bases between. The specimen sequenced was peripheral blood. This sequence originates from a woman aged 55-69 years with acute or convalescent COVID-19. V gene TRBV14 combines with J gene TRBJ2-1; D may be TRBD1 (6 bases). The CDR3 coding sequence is TGTGCCAGCAGCCAAGTTCTCCGGGACACTTTCTACAATGAGCAGTTCTTC. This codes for CASSQVLRDTFYNEQFF.